This record looks at one T cell receptor (beta chain) sequence and its context. Its specificity is unknown. Assay used: immunoSEQ multiplex PCR; TCRdb lists only in-frame clones, some missing. Of roughly 130,000 clones listed, around 92% are singletons. The CDR3 totals 14 residues. The germline CDR1 and CDR2 sequences are SNHLY and FYNNEI. V dropped 0 bases and J dropped 4 bases, with 9 bases sitting between them. This entry is derived from a study of T cell responses to AZD1222 COVID-19 vaccine. Overall study findings and caveats: The study sampled repertoires only after the peak T cell response.

Sequenced material: peripheral blood, taken on day 0 of AZD1222 vaccination. The clonotype comes from an adult in good health. The chain joins TRBV2 to TRBJ1-1, with no clear D. The CDR3 spells CASSEALGSTEAFF. Written as DNA, the CDR3 is TGTGCCAGCAGTGAAGCCCTAGGGAGCACTGAAGCTTTCTTT.